One and the same sample provided the 14 T cell receptor beta chains below, sequenced in a study of blood T cell repertoires in COVID-19. Here immunoSEQ multiplex PCR was the method, and the copy in TCRdb shows in-frame clones only, minus some. The table records around 500,000 clones, around 85% of them present only once. Sequenced: PBMCs or T cells enriched from blood (not recorded which). All receptors derive from a woman aged 55-70 years who had recovered from COVID-19.

This clone was observed a few times. The V gene is TRBV19, the J gene TRBJ1-1; unclear D gene. Germline loops: CDR1 LNHDA, CDR2 SQIVND (reference sequence). Trimming removed 5 bases from V and 4 bases from J, with 17 bases in between. CDR3 size: 15 residues. CDR3 loop: CASSSHGARGTEAFF. Written as DNA, the CDR3 is TGTGCCAGTAGTTCCCACGGAGCCCGAGGCACTGAAGCTTTCTTT.

The chain combines TRBV2 with TRBJ2-3, with 7 bases that match TRBD2. The germline CDR1 and CDR2 sequences are SNHLY and FYNNEI. The CDR3 extends over 13 amino acids. Trimming at V came to 8 bases and at J to 11 bases, leaving 13 bases not matched to a gene. DNA for the CDR3: TGTGCCAGCCTTAGCGGTCCTCGCGGGGGGCAGTATTTT. Encoded protein: CASLSGPRGGQYF.

This sequence joins TRBV30 and TRBJ1-2; a possible D gene is TRBD1 (5 bases). V lost 0 bases and J lost 5, with 13 bases in between. Per the germline V gene, CDR1 is GTSNPN and CDR2 is SVGIG (reference sequence). The CDR3 extends over 14 amino acids. Here the CDR3 reads CAWSVRAGGYGYTF. In nucleotides, the CDR3 is TGTGCCTGGAGTGTACGCGCCGGGGGTTATGGCTACACCTTC.

The chain carries TRBV7-9 and TRBJ2-3; 7 bases align to TRBD1. Germline values: CDR1 SEHNR, CDR2 FQNEAQ (reference sequence). The CDR3 totals 15 residues. After removal of 5 bases from V and 3 bases from J, the junction contained 8 bases not matched to a gene. The CDR3 loop is CASSRDSIPTDTQYF. The CDR3 bases are TGTGCCAGCAGCAGGGACAGTATACCGACAGATACGCAGTATTTT.

The chain combines TRBV11-2 with TRBJ1-1, with D possibly matching TRBD1 (6 bases). The CDR3 spans 14 residues. V was shortened by 2 bases and J by 4 bases, with 11 bases between the two germline ends. CDR1 and CDR2 (germline): SGHAT, FQNNGV. The CDR3 bases are TGTGCCAGCAGCTTAACAGGGTTCAGCACTGAAGCTTTCTTT. It translates to CASSLTGFSTEAFF.

This clone was seen a few times. The chain recombines TRBV11-3 with TRBJ1-1, with 12 bases aligning to TRBD1. The V segment lost 5 bases and the J segment 2 bases; nucleotides outside the gene matches: 6. CDR3 length: 16 residues. Germline lookup yields CDR1 SGHNT and CDR2 YENEEA. In DNA form, the CDR3 reads TGTGCCAGCAGCCCCCGGGACAGGGGGCGAAACACTGAAGCTTTCTTT. Protein product: CASSPRDRGRNTEAFF.

The rearrangement links TRBV28 to TRBJ1-1, with a weak D call TRBD1 (6 bases). Germline CDR1 is MDHEN and CDR2 is SYDVKM. The CDR3 consists of 14 residues. Trimming removed 5 bases at V and 3 bases at J, with 13 bases between. The CDR3 region is CASSRGSRDTEAFF. For the CDR3, the DNA is TGTGCCAGCAGTAGGGGGTCTCGGGACACTGAAGCTTTCTTT.

This clone was counted a single time. The chain uses TRBV2 and TRBJ2-7, with D possibly TRBD1 on 6 matching bases. There are 12 residues in the CDR3. Germline loops: CDR1 SNHLY, CDR2 FYNNEI. Trimming removed 6 bases at V and 5 bases at J, with 11 bases between. CDR3 DNA: TGTGCCAGCAGCCGGACAGCACACGAGCAGTACTTC. Translated, it gives CASSRTAHEQYF.

The chain has TRBV5-1 and TRBJ1-6; tentatively, D is TRBD1 (5 bases). The CDR3 contains 16 residues. V lost 0 bases to trimming and J lost 5 bases, with 12 bases between them. CDR1 is SGHRS, CDR2 YFSETQ, per germline. CDR3 sequence: CASSLVERGNNSPLHF. The CDR3 nucleotides are TGCGCCAGCAGCTTGGTTGAGCGGGGCAATAATTCACCCCTCCACTTT.

CDR3 DNA: TGTGCCAGCAGCCCTCACAAAAATAGCAATCAGCCCCAGCATTTT. Protein: CASSPHKNSNQPQHF. The V call is TRBV7-2, the J call TRBJ1-5; no clear D. The CDR3 has 15 residues. Trimming left V 5 bases short and J 0 bases short, with 11 bases between. Germline V gene sequence: CDR1 SGHTA, CDR2 FQGNSA. The entire variable domain, with the rest obtained from reference TRBV7-2 and TRBJ1-5, is as follows: GAGVSQSPSNKVTEKGKDVELRCDPISGHTALYWYRQSLGQGLEFLIYFQGNSAPDKSGLPSDRFSAERTGGSVSTLTIQRTQQEDSAVYLCASSPHKNSNQPQHFGDGTRLSIL.

The V call is TRBV11-3, the J call TRBJ2-3; tentatively, D is TRBD2 (6 bases). The V gene's germline CDR1 is SGHNT and CDR2 YENEEA. The length of the CDR3 is 16 residues. V lost 1 base, J lost 4 bases, and 15 bases lay in between. CDR3 loop: CASSLGIGREADTQYF. The CDR3 coding sequence is TGTGCCAGCAGCTTAGGTATTGGCAGGGAGGCAGATACGCAGTATTTT.

This clone came up a few times. V gene TRBV5-8 combines with J gene TRBJ1-1; 7 bases match TRBD1. This CDR3 has 13 residues. Trimming cost V 5 bases and J 1 base; bases outside gene matches: 2. CDR1 SGHTS and CDR2 YDEGEE come from the germline V gene. DNA of the CDR3: TGTGCCAGCAGGCGGACAGGGAACACTGAAGCTTTCTTT. Translation gives CASRRTGNTEAFF. Using reference TRBV5-8 and TRBJ1-1 for the parts outside the CDR3, the full variable domain is EAGVTQSPTHLIKTRGQQATLRCSPISGHTSVYWYQQALGLGLQFLLWYDEGEERNRGNFPPRFSGRQFPNYSSELNVNALELEDSALYLCASRRTGNTEAFFGQGTRLTVV.

Only one count was recorded for this clone. The J gene is TRBJ2-7, the V gene TRBV10-3; unclear D gene. This CDR3 comprises 11 residues. V lost 3 bases and J 3 bases, leaving 3 bases between the germline ends. Germline V CDR1 and CDR2: ENHRY, SYGVKD. The CDR3 DNA reads as TGTGCCATCAGTGATAGCTACGAGCAGTACGTC. This translates into CAISDSYEQYV.

The chain employs TRBV7-2 and TRBJ2-3; 12 bases line up with TRBD2. Trimming took 5 bases from V and 4 from J; bases not matched to a gene: 10. The CDR3 spans 17 residues. Germline V gene sequence: CDR1 SGHTA, CDR2 FQGNSA. The CDR3 loop reads CASSPTGLAGMSDTQYF. CDR3 nucleotide sequence: TGTGCCAGCAGCCCAACCGGACTAGCGGGGATGTCAGATACGCAGTATTTT. Full variable domain (missing parts from reference TRBV7-2 and TRBJ2-3): GAGVSQSPSNKVTEKGKDVELRCDPISGHTALYWYRQSLGQGLEFLIYFQGNSAPDKSGLPSDRFSAERTGGSVSTLTIQRTQQEDSAVYLCASSPTGLAGMSDTQYFGPGTRLTVL.